Presented here are 23 T cell receptor beta chains from one specimen sequenced in a study of T cell responses to AZD1222 COVID-19 vaccine. Sequencing was performed with immunoSEQ multiplex PCR; in TCRdb, only in-frame clones are kept and a portion is missing. The table records some 120,000 clones, approximately 88% of them present only once. The sequenced sample was peripheral blood, obtained 28 days after the second AZD1222 dose. All receptors derive from an adult who received the AZD1222 COVID-19 vaccine.

Points on this clone: Additional DNA sequences in this sample encode the identical CDR3. The genes are TRBV2 and TRBJ1-4, with TRBD1 matching 11 bases. Germline CDR1 and CDR2: SNHLY and FYNNEI. The CDR3 spans 15 residues. The V gene end was trimmed by 0 bases and the J gene end by 7 bases; junction bases not matched to a gene: 1. The CDR3, as DNA: TGTGCCAGCAGTGAAGCCGGGACAGGGGGTGAAAAACTGTTTTTT. It yields the protein CASSEAGTGGEKLFF.

The chain employs TRBV6-5 and TRBJ1-2; 11 bases are shared with TRBD1. J lost 3 bases, V lost 5 bases, and 5 bases had no gene match. The length of the CDR3 is 15 residues. CDR1 and CDR2 from the germline V gene are MNHEY and SVGAGI. The CDR3 loop is CASSHRGQGDYGYTF. The CDR3 nucleotides read TGTGCCAGCAGTCACCGGGGACAGGGGGACTATGGCTACACCTTC.

CDR3 in amino acids: CASSLVGSGNEQFF. The CDR3 DNA follows: TGCGCCAGCAGCTTGGTCGGCTCTGGGAATGAGCAGTTCTTC. The chain joins TRBV5-1 to TRBJ2-1; D gene unclear. Germline assignment: CDR1 SGHRS and CDR2 YFSETQ. V lost 0 bases and J lost 7, with 11 bases in between. This CDR3 spans 14 amino acids. Full variable domain (remainder filled in from reference TRBV5-1 and TRBJ2-1): KAGVTQTPRYLIKTRGQQVTLSCSPISGHRSVSWYQQTPGQGLQFLFEYFSETQRNKGNFPGRFSGRQFSNSRSEMNVSTLELGDSALYLCASSLVGSGNEQFFGPGTRLTVL.

This chain links TRBV6-1 with TRBJ2-4, with no clear D. The CDR3 contains 14 residues. Germline V gives CDR1 MNHNS, CDR2 SASEGT. Trimming left V 3 bases short and J 0 bases short, with 6 bases between. The DNA of the CDR3 is TGTGCCAGCAGTGATGTGATAGCCAAAAACATTCAGTACTTC. Translation gives CASSDVIAKNIQYF.

The chain uses TRBV10-3 and TRBJ2-2; D is unclear. V was clipped by 6 bases and J by 6 bases, with 11 bases between them. The V gene's germline CDR1 is ENHRY and CDR2 SYGVKD. The CDR3 totals 13 residues. The DNA of the CDR3 is TGTGCCATCAGCATGAATAAACCCGGGGAGCTGTTTTTT. This encodes CAISMNKPGELFF.

This chain uses TRBV18 with TRBJ1-1, with TRBD1 matching 7 bases. Germline values: CDR1 KGHSH, CDR2 LQKENI. The CDR3 runs to 17 residues. V dropped 5 bases and J dropped 2; count of bases not matched to a gene: 14. CDR3 bases: TGTGCCAGCTCATCTAACCGGGTCCGACAGGGAAACACTGAAGCTTTCTTT. It codes for CASSSNRVRQGNTEAFF.

The count of this clone is one. The chain has TRBV29-1 and TRBJ1-1, with TRBD1 matching over 9 bases. The CDR3 is made up of 14 amino acids. J gave up 7 bases and V 8 bases, and 14 bases lay outside the gene matches. The germline gives CDR1 SQVTM, CDR2 ANQGSEA. CDR3 in DNA: TGCAGCTTCAGACAGGGGGGGCCCGACGGTGAAGCTTTCTTT. Its protein product is CSFRQGGPDGEAFF.

This rearrangement joins TRBV2 to TRBJ1-1; a possible D gene is TRBD1 (5 bases). The CDR3 spans 13 residues. Germline values: CDR1 SNHLY, CDR2 FYNNEI. Trimming shortened V by 2 bases and J by 5 bases, and 9 bases separated the two germline ends. CDR3 DNA: TGTGCCAGCAGTGAAAGGGCAGGGACTGAAGCTTTCTTT. It codes for CASSERAGTEAFF. The variable domain in full, completed from reference TRBV2 and TRBJ1-1, reads EPEVTQTPSHQVTQMGQEVILRCVPISNHLYFYWYRQILGQKVEFLVSFYNNEISEKSEIFDDQFSVERPDGSNFTLKIRSTKLEDSAMYFCASSERAGTEAFFGQGTRLTVV.

This chain uses TRBV9 with TRBJ1-1, with 8 positions matching TRBD1. Germline values: CDR1 SGDLS, CDR2 YYNGEE. Trimming at V came to 4 bases and at J to 1 base, leaving 6 bases not matched to a gene. This CDR3 contains 15 residues. The CDR3 DNA sequence: TGTGCCAGCAGCCCCCGGACAGGGACGAACACTGAAGCTTTCTTT. This sequence encodes CASSPRTGTNTEAFF.

The rearrangement uses TRBV6-4 and TRBJ1-5, with a weak D call TRBD1 (5 bases). Per the germline V gene, CDR1 is MRHNA and CDR2 is SNTAGT. The V and J ends lost 2 bases and 0 bases respectively, with 14 bases between them. The CDR3 covers 17 residues. CDR3 in amino acids: CASSDTLEGYSNQPQHF. In DNA form, the CDR3 reads TGTGCCAGCAGTGACACCCTGGAGGGGTATAGCAATCAGCCCCAGCATTTT.

V is TRBV19 and J is TRBJ2-6, with 7 bases aligning to TRBD2. The germline CDR1 and CDR2 sequences are LNHDA and SQIVND (reference sequence). After removal of 3 bases from V and 0 bases from J, the junction contained 5 bases not matched to a gene. The CDR3 spans 17 residues. The DNA for the CDR3 is TGTGCCAGTAGTATTAGCGGGCAGAGCTCTGGGGCCAACGTCCTGACTTTC. It yields the protein CASSISGQSSGANVLTF.

V is TRBV28 and J is TRBJ2-3; D gene uncertain. This CDR3 comprises 14 residues. The germline V gene has CDR1 MDHEN and CDR2 SYDVKM. Trimming left V 5 bases short and J 1 base short, with 10 bases between. The CDR3 region is CASSIPSGTDTQYF. The CDR3 coding sequence is TGTGCCAGCAGTATCCCTTCCGGCACAGATACGCAGTATTTT.

For this clone: A clone one base away is much larger, so this may be a read error. V is TRBV4-2 and J is TRBJ2-2; 8 nucleotides line up with TRBD2. There are 16 residues in the CDR3. The V segment lost 1 base and the J segment 6 bases; nucleotides outside the gene matches: 7. Germline V gives CDR1 LGHNA, CDR2 YNFKEQ. CDR3 sequence reads: CASSQARGGWSGELFF. As DNA, the CDR3 is TGTGCCAGCAGCCAAGCCCGGGGGGGGTGGTCCGGGGAGCTGTTTTTT.

The V gene is TRBV30, the J gene TRBJ2-2, with D possibly being TRBD1 (6 bases). In germline, CDR1 is GTSNPN, CDR2 SVGIG (reference sequence). CDR3 length: 14 residues. The V gene lost 2 bases and the J gene lost 4 bases, with 11 bases spanning the gap. The CDR3 region has the DNA TGTGCCTGGAGTTTGGGGGCGGGCACCGGGGAGCTGTTTTTT. Amino acids: CAWSLGAGTGELFF.

This chain uses TRBV5-4 with TRBJ2-2; TRBD1 agrees at 7 bases. Germline CDR1 is SGHNT and CDR2 is YYREEE (reference sequence). Trimming took 6 bases from V and 0 from J; bases not matched to a gene: 5. The CDR3 loop spans 15 amino acids. CDR3 in amino acids: CASTDRASNTGELFF. DNA for the CDR3: TGTGCCAGCACCGACAGGGCTTCGAACACCGGGGAGCTGTTTTTT.

This chain links TRBV28 with TRBJ1-2; D is unclear. The germline V and J ends were trimmed by 2 bases and 0 bases, with 7 bases remaining between them. The CDR3 is 14 amino acids. CDR1 is MDHEN, CDR2 SYDVKM, per germline. The CDR3 is CASSLGGTNYGYTF. For the CDR3, the DNA is TGTGCCAGCAGTTTAGGAGGCACTAACTATGGCTACACCTTC.

V usage is TRBV2 and J usage is TRBJ1-4, with D unresolved. V lost 6 bases to trimming and J lost 8 bases, with 7 bases between them. Germline lookup yields CDR1 SNHLY and CDR2 FYNNEI. There are 11 residues in the CDR3. The CDR3 nucleotides read TGTGCCAGCAGCCTGACAGAAAAACTGTTTTTT. Translated, it gives CASSLTEKLFF.

J is TRBJ1-6 and V is TRBV5-1, with 7 positions matching TRBD1. This CDR3 has 17 amino acids. The junction had 16 bases not matched to a gene; V was cut back by 3 bases and J by 10 bases. CDR1 and CDR2 from the germline V gene are SGHRS and YFSETQ. CDR3 sequence (DNA): TGCGCCAGCAGCTCAGATGGAGGGACAGTTCGTCGATCACCCCTCCACTTT. Translating gives CASSSDGGTVRRSPLHF.

The genes are TRBV4-2 and TRBJ1-6; D not certain. Germline V gives CDR1 LGHNA, CDR2 YNFKEQ. V dropped 0 bases and J dropped 8 bases, with 14 bases sitting between them. This CDR3 is built from 16 residues. The DNA of the CDR3 is TGTGCCAGCAGCCAAGATTTAGCGGGCTGGGATTCACCCCTCCACTTT. Translation: CASSQDLAGWDSPLHF.

The chain couples TRBV19 to TRBJ1-4; D unresolved. V was shortened by 3 bases and J by 7 bases, with 21 bases between the two germline ends. Germline CDR1 is LNHDA and CDR2 is SQIVND (reference sequence). The CDR3 covers 17 residues. The CDR3 sequence is CASSIGRKKLTGEKLFF. In nucleotides, the CDR3 is TGTGCCAGTAGTATCGGACGGAAAAAATTGACGGGTGAAAAACTGTTTTTT.

This sequence joins TRBV24-1 and TRBJ2-3; D is uncertain. Trimming removed 2 bases from V and 5 bases from J, with 7 bases in between. Germline V lookup: CDR1 KGHDR, CDR2 SFDVKD. The CDR3 is 13 residues long. The CDR3 sequence is CATSDSGRDTQYF. CDR3 sequence (DNA): TGTGCCACCAGTGATTCCGGCCGAGATACGCAGTATTTT.

The rearrangement uses TRBV9 and TRBJ2-1, with no clear D. Trimming removed 5 bases at V and 2 bases at J, with 14 bases between. There are 15 residues in the CDR3. Per the germline V gene, CDR1 is SGDLS and CDR2 is YYNGEE. The CDR3 region has the DNA TGTGCCAGCAGGTCGCCTGGCGTTGCCTACAATGAGCAGTTCTTC. Translation gives CASRSPGVAYNEQFF.

This clone was observed a single time. The DNA of the CDR3 is TGCGCCAGCAGCCTAGACAGGGTCGGGGGGACTGAAGCTTTCTTT. Its protein product is CASSLDRVGGTEAFF. This chain uses TRBV4-3 with TRBJ1-1; 7 bases are a match to TRBD1. CDR1 and CDR2 from the germline V gene are LGHNA and YSLEER. The ends lost 4 bases at V and 5 bases at J; junction bases unmatched: 10. The CDR3 is 15 amino acids.